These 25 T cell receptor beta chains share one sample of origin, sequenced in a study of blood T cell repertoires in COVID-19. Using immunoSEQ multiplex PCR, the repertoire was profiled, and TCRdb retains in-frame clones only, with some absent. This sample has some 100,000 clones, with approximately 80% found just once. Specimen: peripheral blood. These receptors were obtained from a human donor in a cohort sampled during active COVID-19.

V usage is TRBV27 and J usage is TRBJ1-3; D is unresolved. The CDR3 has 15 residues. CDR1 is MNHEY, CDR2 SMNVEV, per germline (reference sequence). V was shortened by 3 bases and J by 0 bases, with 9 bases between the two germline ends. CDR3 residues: CASSLREPSGNTIYF. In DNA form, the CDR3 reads TGTGCCAGCAGTTTGAGAGAGCCCTCTGGAAACACCATATATTTT.

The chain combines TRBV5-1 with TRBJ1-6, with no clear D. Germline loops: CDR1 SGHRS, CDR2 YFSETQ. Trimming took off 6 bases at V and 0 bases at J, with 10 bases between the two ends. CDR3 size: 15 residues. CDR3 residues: CASTFSSSYNSPLHF. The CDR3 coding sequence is TGCGCCAGCACCTTCTCCAGCTCCTATAATTCACCCCTCCACTTT.

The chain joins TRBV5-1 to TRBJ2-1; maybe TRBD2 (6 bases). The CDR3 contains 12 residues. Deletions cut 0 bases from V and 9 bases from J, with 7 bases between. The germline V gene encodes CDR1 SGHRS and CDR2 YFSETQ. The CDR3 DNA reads TGCGCCAGCAGCTTGGTGGGGGGTGAGCAGTTCTTC. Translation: CASSLVGGEQFF.

The CDR3 is CASSFNGQGGNSPLHF. The CDR3 bases are TGTGCCAGCAGTTTCAATGGACAGGGGGGAAATTCACCCCTCCACTTT. The chain combines TRBV27 with TRBJ1-6, with TRBD1 identical over 10 bases. The length of the CDR3 is 16 residues. V was pared by 3 bases and J by 7 bases, with 6 bases of the junction left unmatched. Germline V gene sequence: CDR1 MNHEY, CDR2 SMNVEV (reference sequence).

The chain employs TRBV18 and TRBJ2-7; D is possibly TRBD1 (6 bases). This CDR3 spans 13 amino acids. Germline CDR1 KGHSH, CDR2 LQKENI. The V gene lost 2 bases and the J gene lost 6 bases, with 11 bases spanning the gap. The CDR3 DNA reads TGTGCCAGCTCACCATTTGGGACACGCGAGCAGTACTTC. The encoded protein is CASSPFGTREQYF.

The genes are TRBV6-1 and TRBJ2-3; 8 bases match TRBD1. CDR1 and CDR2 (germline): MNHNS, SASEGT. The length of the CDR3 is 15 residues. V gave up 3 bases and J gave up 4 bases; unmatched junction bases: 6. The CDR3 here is CASSDPGRGPDTQYF. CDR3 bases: TGTGCCAGCAGTGATCCGGGCAGGGGGCCAGATACGCAGTATTTT.

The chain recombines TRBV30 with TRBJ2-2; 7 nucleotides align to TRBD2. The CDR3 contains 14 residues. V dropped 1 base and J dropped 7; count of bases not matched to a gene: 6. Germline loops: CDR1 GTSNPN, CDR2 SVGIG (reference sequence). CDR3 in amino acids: CAWSAGLVFGELFF. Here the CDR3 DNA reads TGTGCCTGGAGTGCCGGACTAGTGTTCGGGGAGCTGTTTTTT.

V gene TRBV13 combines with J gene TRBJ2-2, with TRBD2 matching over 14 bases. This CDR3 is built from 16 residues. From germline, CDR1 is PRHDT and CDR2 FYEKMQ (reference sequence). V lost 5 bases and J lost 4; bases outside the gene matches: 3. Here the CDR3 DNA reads TGTGCCAGCAGCCGACTAGCGGGGGGGGGCACCGGGGAGCTGTTTTTT. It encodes CASSRLAGGGTGELFF.

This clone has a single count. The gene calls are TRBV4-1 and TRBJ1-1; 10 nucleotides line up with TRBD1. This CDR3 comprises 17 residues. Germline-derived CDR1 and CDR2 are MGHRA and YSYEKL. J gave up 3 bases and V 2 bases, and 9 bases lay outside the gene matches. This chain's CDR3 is CASSQRGQGRKDTEAFF. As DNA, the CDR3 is TGCGCCAGCAGCCAAAGGGGACAGGGGCGTAAAGACACTGAAGCTTTCTTT.

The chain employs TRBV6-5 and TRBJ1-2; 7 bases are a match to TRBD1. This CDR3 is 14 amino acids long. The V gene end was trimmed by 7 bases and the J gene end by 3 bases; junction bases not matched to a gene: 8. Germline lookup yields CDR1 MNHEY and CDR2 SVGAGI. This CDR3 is CASNGDSGYYGYTF. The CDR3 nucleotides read TGTGCCAGCAATGGGGACAGTGGTTACTATGGCTACACCTTC.

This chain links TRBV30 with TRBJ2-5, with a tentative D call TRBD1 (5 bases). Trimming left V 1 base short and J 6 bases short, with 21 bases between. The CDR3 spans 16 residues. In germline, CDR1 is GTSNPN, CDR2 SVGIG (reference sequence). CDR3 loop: CAWSEGWGPRPKTQYF. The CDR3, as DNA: TGTGCCTGGAGTGAAGGTTGGGGCCCCCGGCCAAAGACCCAGTACTTC.

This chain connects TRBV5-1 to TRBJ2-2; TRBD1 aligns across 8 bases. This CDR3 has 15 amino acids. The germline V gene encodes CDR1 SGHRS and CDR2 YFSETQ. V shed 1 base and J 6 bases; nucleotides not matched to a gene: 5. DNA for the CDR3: TGCGCCAGCAGCTTGAGCGTACAGGGGGCCGGGGAGCTGTTTTTT. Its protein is CASSLSVQGAGELFF.

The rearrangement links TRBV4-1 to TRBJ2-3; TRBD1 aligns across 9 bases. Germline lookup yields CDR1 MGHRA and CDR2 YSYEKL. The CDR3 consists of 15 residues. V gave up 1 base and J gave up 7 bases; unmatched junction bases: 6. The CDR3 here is CASSQGDREVYTQYF. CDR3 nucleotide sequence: TGCGCCAGCAGCCAAGGGGACAGGGAGGTGTATACGCAGTATTTT.

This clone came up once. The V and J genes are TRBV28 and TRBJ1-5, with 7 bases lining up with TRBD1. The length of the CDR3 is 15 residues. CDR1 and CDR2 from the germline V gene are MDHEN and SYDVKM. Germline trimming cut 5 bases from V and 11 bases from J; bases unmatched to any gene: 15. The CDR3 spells CASSTPDRAPRAQHF. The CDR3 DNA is TGTGCCAGCAGTACCCCCGACAGGGCCCCTCGGGCCCAGCATTTT.

The chain's CDR3 is CASTLQGIFVNEQFF. CDR3 DNA sequence: TGTGCCAGCACCCTACAGGGTATCTTTGTCAATGAGCAGTTCTTC. The J gene is TRBJ2-1, the V gene TRBV2, with a possible D match to TRBD1 (6 bases). This CDR3 has 15 residues. V lost 7 bases and J lost 6, with 19 bases in between. Germline-derived CDR1 and CDR2 are SNHLY and FYNNEI.

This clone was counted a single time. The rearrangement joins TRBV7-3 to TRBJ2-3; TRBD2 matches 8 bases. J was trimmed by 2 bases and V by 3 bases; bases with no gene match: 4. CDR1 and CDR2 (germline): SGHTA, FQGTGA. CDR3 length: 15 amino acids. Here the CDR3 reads CASSFSGKITDTQYF. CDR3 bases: TGTGCCAGCAGCTTTAGCGGGAAAATCACAGATACGCAGTATTTT.

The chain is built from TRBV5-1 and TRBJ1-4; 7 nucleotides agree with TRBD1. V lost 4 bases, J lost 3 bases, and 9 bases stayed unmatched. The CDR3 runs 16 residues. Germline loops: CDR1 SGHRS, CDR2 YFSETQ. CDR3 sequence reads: CASSRQGRGSNEKLFF. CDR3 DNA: TGCGCCAGCAGCCGACAGGGAAGGGGGTCTAATGAAAAACTGTTTTTT.

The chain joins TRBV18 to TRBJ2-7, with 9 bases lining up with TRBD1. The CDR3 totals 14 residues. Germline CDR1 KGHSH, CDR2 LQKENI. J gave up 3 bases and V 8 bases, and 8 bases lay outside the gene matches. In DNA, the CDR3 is TGTGCCAGCGCCCGGACAGGGGCCATCTACGAGCAGTACTTC. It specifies CASARTGAIYEQYF.

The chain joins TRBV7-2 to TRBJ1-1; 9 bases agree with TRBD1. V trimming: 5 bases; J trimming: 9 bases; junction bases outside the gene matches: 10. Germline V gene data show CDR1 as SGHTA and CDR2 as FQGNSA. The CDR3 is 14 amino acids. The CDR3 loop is CASSHGQGYWKAFF. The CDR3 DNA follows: TGTGCCAGCAGCCATGGACAGGGGTATTGGAAAGCTTTCTTT.

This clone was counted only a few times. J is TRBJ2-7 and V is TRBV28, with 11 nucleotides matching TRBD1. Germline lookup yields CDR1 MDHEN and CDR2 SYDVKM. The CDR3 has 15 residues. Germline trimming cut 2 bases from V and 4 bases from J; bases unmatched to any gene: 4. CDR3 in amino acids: CASSLIGQGAYEQYF. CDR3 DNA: TGTGCCAGCAGTTTAATCGGACAGGGGGCTTACGAGCAGTACTTC.

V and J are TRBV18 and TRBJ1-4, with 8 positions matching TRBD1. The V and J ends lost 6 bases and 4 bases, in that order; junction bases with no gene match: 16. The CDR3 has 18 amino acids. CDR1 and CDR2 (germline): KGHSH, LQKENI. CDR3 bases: TGTGCCAGCTCCCAGGGACAGGTGAGCCGAGGCAGTAATGAAAAACTGTTTTTT. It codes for CASSQGQVSRGSNEKLFF.

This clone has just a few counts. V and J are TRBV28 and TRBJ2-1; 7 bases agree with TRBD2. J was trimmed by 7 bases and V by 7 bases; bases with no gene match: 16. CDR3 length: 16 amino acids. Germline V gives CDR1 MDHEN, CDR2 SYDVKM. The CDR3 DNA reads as TGTGCCAGCACCTTAACGAGCGGGATATATCGGAATGAGCAGTTCTTC. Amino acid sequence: CASTLTSGIYRNEQFF.

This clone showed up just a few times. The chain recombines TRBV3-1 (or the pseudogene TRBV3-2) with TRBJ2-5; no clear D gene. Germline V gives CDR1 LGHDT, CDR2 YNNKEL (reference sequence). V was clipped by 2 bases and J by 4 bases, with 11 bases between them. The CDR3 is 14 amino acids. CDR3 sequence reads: CASSQPWRGETQYF. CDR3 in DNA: TGTGCCAGCAGCCAACCCTGGAGAGGAGAGACCCAGTACTTC.

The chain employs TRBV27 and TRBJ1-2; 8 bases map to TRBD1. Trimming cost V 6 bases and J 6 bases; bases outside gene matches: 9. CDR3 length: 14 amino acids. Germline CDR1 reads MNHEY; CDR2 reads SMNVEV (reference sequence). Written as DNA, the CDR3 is TGTGCCAGCAGAACACTTGGACAGGGCCATGGCTACACCTTC. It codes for CASRTLGQGHGYTF.

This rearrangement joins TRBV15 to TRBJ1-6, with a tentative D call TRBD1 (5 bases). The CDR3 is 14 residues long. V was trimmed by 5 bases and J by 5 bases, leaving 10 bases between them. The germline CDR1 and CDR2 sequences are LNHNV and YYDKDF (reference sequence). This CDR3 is CATSAGPNNSPLHF. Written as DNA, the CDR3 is TGTGCCACCAGCGCGGGACCGAATAATTCACCCCTCCACTTT.